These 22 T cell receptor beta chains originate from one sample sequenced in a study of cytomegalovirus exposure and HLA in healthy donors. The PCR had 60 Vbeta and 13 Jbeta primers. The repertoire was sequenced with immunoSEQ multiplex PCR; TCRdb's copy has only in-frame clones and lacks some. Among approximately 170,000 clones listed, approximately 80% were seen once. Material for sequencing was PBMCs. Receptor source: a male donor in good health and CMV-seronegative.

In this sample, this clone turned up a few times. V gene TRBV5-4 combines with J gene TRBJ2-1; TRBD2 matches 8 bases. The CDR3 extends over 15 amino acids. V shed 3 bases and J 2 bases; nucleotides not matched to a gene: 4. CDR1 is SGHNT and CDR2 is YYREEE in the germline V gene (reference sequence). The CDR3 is CASSSRGGTYNEQFF. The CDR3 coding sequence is TGTGCCAGCAGCTCCCGGGGGGGGACCTACAATGAGCAGTTCTTC.

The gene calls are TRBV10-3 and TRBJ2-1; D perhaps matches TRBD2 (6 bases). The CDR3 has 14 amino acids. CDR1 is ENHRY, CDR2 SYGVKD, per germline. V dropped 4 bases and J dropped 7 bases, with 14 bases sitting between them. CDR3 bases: TGTGCCATCAGTGCTGGGACGCTAGCGAATGAGCAGTTCTTC. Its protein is CAISAGTLANEQFF.

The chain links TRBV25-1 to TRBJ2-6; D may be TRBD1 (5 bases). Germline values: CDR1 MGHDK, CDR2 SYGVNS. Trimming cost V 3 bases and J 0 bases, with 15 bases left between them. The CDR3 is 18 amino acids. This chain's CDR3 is CASSDTGPINSGANVLTF. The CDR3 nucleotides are TGTGCCAGCAGTGACACAGGACCTATTAACTCTGGGGCCAACGTCCTGACTTTC. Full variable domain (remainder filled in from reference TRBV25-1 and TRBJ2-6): EADIYQTPRYLVIGTGKKITLECSQTMGHDKMYWYQQDPGMELHLIHYSYGVNSTEKGDLSSESTVSRIRTEHFPLTLESARPSHTSQYLCASSDTGPINSGANVLTFGAGSRLTVL.

For the CDR3, the DNA is TGTGCCAGCAGCTGGGGAGGGGCTGGCGGCTATGGCTACACCTTC. It translates to CASSWGGAGGYGYTF. The chain employs TRBV5-6 and TRBJ1-2, with D possibly matching TRBD1 (5 bases). The CDR3 contains 15 residues. Trimming took off 3 bases at V and 4 bases at J, with 16 bases between the two ends. Germline-derived CDR1 and CDR2 are SGHDT and YYEEEE.

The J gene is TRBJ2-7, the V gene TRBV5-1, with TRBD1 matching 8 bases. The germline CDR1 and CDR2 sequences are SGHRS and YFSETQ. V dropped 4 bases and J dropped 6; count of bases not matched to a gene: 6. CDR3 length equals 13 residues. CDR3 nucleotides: TGCGCCAGCAGCGCGGGACAGGTTTTCGAGCAGTACTTC. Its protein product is CASSAGQVFEQYF.

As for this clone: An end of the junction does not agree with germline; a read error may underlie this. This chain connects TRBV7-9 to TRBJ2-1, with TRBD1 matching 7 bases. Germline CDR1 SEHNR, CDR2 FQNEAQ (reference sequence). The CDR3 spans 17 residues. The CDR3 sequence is CASSNRGRQGFYSEQFF. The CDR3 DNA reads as TGTGCCAGCAGCAACAGGGGTCGACAGGGCTTTTACAGTGAGCAGTTCTTC. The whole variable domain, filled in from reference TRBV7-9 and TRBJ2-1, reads DTGVSQNPRHKITKRGQNVTFRCDPISEHNRLYWYRQTLGQGPEFLTYFQNEAQLEKSRLLSDRFSAERPKGSFSTLEIQRTEQGDSAMYLCASSNRGRQGFYSEQFFGPGTRLTVL.

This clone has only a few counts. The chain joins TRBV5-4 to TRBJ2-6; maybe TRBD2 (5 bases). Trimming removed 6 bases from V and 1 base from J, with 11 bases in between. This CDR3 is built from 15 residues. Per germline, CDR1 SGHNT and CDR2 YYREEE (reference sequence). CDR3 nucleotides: TGTGCCAGCACCATATCGGGGTCTGGGGCCAACGTCCTGACTTTC. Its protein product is CASTISGSGANVLTF. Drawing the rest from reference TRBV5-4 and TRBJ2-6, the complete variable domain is ETGVTQSPTHLIKTRGQQVTLRCSSQSGHNTVSWYQQALGQGPQFIFQYYREEENGRGNFPPRFSGLQFPNYSSELNVNALELDDSALYLCASTISGSGANVLTFGAGSRLTVL.

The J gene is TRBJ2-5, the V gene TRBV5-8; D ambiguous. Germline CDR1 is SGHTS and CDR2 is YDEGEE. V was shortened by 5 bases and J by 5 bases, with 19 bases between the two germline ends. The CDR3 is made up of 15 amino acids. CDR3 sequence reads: CASRPRMRSKETQYF. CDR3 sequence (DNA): TGTGCCAGCAGACCCCGAATGAGGTCCAAGGAGACCCAGTACTTC. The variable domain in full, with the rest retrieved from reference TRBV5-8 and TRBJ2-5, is EAGVTQSPTHLIKTRGQQATLRCSPISGHTSVYWYQQALGLGLQFLLWYDEGEERNRGNFPPRFSGRQFPNYSSELNVNALELEDSALYLCASRPRMRSKETQYFGPGTRLLVL.

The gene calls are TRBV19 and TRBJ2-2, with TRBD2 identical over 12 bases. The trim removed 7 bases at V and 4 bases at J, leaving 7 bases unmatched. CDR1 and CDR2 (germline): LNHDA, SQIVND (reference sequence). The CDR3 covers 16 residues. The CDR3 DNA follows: TGTGCCAGTAACCCTAGCGGGAGGGCCCTCACCGGGGAGCTGTTTTTT. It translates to CASNPSGRALTGELFF.

Written as DNA, the CDR3 is TGTGCCAGCAGGTCCCTCAGCGGTTTCTACAATGAGCAGTTCTTC. The encoded protein is CASRSLSGFYNEQFF. The genes are TRBV6-1 and TRBJ2-1, with D possibly matching TRBD2 (5 bases). The V and J ends lost 6 bases and 3 bases respectively, with 15 bases between them. Germline V CDR1 and CDR2: MNHNS, SASEGT. CDR3 length equals 15 residues.

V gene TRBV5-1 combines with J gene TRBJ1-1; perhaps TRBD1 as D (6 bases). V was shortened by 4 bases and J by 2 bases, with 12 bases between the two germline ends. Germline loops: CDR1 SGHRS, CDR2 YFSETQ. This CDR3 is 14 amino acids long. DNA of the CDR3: TGCGCCAGCAGCCCGACAGGTTTTAACACTGAAGCTTTCTTT. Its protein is CASSPTGFNTEAFF.

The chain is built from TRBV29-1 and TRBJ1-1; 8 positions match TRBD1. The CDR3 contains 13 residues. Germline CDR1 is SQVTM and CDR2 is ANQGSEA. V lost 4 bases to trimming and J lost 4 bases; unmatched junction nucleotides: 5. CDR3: CSVVIGQGTEAFF. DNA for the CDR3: TGCAGCGTTGTAATTGGACAGGGCACTGAAGCTTTCTTT. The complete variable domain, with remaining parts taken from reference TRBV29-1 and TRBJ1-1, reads SAVISQKPSRDICQRGTSLTIQCQVDSQVTMMFWYRQQPGQSLTLIATANQGSEATYESGFVIDKFPISRPNLTFSTLTVSNMSPEDSSIYLCSVVIGQGTEAFFGQGTRLTVV.

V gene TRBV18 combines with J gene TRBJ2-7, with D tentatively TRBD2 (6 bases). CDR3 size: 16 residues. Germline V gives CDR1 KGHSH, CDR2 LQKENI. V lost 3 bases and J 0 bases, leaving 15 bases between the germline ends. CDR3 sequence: CASSPDAWRDSYEQYF. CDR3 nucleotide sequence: TGTGCCAGCTCACCTGACGCATGGCGGGACTCCTACGAGCAGTACTTC.

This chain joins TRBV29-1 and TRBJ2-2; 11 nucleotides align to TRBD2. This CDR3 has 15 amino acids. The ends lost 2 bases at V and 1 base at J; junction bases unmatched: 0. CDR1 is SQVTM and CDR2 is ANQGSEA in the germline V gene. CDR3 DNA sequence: TGCAGCGTTGAACTAGCGGGAGGGAACACCGGGGAGCTGTTTTTT. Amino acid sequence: CSVELAGGNTGELFF.

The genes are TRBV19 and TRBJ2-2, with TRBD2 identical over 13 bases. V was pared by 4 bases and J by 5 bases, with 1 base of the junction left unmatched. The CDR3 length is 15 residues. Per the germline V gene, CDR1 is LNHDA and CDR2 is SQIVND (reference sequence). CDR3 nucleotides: TGTGCCAGTAGTAGGACTAGCGGGAGAACCGGGGAGCTGTTTTTT. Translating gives CASSRTSGRTGELFF.

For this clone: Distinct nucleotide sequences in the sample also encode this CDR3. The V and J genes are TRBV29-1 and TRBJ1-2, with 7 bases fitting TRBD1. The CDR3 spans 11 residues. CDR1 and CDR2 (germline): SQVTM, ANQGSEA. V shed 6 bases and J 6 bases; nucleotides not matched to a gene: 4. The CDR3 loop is CSVRQGDGYTF. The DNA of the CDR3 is TGCAGCGTCCGACAGGGCGATGGCTACACCTTC. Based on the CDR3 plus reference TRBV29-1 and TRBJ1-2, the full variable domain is SAVISQKPSRDICQRGTSLTIQCQVDSQVTMMFWYRQQPGQSLTLIATANQGSEATYESGFVIDKFPISRPNLTFSTLTVSNMSPEDSSIYLCSVRQGDGYTFGSGTRLTVV.

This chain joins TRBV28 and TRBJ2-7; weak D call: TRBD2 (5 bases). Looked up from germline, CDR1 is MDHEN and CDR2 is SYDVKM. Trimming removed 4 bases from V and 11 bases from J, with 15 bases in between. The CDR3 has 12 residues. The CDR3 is CASSSAAGMEYF. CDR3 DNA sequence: TGTGCCAGCAGTTCAGCCGCCGGGATGGAGTACTTC. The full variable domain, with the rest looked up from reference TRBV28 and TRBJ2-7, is DVKVTQSSRYLVKRTGEKVFLECVQDMDHENMFWYRQDPGLGLRLIYFSYDVKMKEKGDIPEGYSVSREKKERFSLILESASTNQTSMYLCASSSAAGMEYFGPGTRLTVT.

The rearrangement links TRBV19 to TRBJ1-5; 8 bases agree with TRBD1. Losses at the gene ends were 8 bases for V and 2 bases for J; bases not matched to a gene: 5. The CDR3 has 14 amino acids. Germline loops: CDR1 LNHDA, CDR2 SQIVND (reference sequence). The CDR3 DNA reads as TGTGCCAGTTCAGGGGGCGAGCGCAATCAGCCCCAGCATTTT. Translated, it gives CASSGGERNQPQHF.

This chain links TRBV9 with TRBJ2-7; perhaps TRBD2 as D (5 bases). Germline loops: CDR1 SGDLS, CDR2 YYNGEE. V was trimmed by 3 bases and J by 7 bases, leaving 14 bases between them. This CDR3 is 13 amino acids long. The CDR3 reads CASSGIGVREQYF. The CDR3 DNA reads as TGTGCCAGCAGCGGGATCGGGGTCCGGGAGCAGTACTTC.

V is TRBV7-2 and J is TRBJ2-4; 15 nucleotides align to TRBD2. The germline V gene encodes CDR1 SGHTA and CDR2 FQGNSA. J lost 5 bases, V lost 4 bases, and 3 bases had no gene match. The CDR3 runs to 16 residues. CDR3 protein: CASSSGLAGGENIQYF. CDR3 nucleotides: TGTGCCAGCAGCTCAGGACTAGCGGGGGGGGAAAACATTCAGTACTTC.

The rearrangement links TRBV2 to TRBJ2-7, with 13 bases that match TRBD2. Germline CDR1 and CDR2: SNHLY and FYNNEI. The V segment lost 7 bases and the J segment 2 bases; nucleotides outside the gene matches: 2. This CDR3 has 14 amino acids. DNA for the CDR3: TGTGCCAGCATCGGGACTAGCGGGGCCTACGAGCAGTACTTC. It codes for CASIGTSGAYEQYF.

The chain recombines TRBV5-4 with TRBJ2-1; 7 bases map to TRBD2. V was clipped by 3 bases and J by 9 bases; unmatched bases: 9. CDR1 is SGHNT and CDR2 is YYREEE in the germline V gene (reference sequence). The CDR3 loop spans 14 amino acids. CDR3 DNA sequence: TGTGCCAGCAGCTCTAGACTAGCTGGGGGTGAGCAGTTCTTC. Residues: CASSSRLAGGEQFF.